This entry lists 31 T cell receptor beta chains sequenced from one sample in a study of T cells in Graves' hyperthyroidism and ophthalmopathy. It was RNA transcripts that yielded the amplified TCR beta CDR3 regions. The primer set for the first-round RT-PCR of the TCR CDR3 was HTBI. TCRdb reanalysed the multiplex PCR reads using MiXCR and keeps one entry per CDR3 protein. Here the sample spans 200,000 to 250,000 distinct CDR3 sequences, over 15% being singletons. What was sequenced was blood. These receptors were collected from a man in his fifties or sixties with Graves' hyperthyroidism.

The CDR3 DNA follows: TGCAGTGCTAGAGACGCCACTAGCGGGAGAGGCTCCTACAATGAGCAGTTCTTC. It yields the protein CSARDATSGRGSYNEQFF. The rearrangement links TRBV20-1 to TRBJ2-1, with 11 bases matching TRBD2. Germline V gene data show CDR1 as DFQATT and CDR2 as SNEGSKA (reference sequence). This CDR3 is built from 18 residues. The V gene end was trimmed by 0 bases and the J gene end by 0 bases; junction bases not matched to a gene: 7.

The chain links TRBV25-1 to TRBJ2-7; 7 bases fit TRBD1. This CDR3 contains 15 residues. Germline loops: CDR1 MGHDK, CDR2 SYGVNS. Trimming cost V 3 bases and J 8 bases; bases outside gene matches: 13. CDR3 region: CASSDYGTATRQQYF. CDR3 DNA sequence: TGTGCCAGCAGTGATTATGGGACAGCTACCCGCCAGCAGTACTTC.

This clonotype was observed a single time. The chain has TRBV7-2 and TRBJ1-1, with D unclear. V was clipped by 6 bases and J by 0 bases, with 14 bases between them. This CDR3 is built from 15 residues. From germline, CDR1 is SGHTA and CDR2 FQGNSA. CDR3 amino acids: CASSPAGGMNTEAFF. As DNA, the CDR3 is TGTGCCAGCAGTCCGGCTGGTGGGATGAACACTGAAGCTTTCTTT.

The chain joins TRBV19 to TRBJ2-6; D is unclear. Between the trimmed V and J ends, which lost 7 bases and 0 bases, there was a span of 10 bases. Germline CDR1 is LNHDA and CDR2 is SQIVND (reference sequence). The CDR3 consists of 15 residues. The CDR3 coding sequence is TGTGCCAGTACCATGCAAAGCTCTGGGGCCAACGTCCTGACTTTC. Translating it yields CASTMQSSGANVLTF.

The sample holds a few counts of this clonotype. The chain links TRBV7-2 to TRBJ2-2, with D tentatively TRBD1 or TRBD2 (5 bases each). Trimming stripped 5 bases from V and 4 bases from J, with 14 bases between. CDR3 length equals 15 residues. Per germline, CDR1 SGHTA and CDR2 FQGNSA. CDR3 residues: CASSLQGPSTGELFF. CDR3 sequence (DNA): TGTGCCAGCAGCCTTCAGGGACCGAGCACCGGGGAGCTGTTTTTT.

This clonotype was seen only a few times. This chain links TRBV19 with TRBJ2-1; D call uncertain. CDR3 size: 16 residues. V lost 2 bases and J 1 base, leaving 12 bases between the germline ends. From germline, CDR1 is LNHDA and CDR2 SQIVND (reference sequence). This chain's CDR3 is CASSILGGRSYNEQFF. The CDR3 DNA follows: TGTGCCAGTAGTATACTCGGCGGACGGTCCTACAATGAGCAGTTCTTC.

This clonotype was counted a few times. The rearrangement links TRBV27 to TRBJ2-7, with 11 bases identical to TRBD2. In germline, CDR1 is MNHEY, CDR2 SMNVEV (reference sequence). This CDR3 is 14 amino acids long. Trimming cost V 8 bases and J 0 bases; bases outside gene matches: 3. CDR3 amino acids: CASRLAGPSYEQYF. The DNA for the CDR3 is TGTGCCAGCCGACTAGCGGGACCCTCCTACGAGCAGTACTTC.

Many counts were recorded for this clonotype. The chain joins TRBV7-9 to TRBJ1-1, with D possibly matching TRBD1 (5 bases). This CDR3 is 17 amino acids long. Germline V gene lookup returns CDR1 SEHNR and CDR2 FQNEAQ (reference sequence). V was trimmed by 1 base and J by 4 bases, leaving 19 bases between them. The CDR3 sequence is CASSLGQGVVFGTEAFF. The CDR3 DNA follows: TGTGCCAGCAGCTTAGGGCAGGGTGTAGTTTTCGGCACTGAAGCTTTCTTT.

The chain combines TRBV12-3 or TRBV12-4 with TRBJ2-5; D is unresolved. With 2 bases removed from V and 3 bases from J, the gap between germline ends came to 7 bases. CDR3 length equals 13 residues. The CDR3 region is CASSLRQKETQYF. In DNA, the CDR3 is TGTGCCAGCAGTTTAAGGCAGAAAGAGACCCAGTACTTC.

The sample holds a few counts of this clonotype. The CDR3, as DNA: TGTGCCAGCAGCGACGCCCGGTCCGGGGAGACCCAGTACTTC. Amino acids: CASSDARSGETQYF. This chain links TRBV9 with TRBJ2-5; D unclear. Trimming removed 3 bases from V and 5 bases from J, with 14 bases in between. This CDR3 is built from 14 residues. Looked up from germline, CDR1 is SGDLS and CDR2 is YYNGEE.

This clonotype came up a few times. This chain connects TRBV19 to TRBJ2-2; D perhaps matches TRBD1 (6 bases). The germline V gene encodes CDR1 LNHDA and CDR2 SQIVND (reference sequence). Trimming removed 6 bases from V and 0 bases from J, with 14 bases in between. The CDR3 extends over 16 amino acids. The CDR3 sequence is CASRPDRYANTGELFF. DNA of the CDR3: TGTGCCAGTAGACCGGACAGATACGCGAACACCGGGGAGCTGTTTTTT.

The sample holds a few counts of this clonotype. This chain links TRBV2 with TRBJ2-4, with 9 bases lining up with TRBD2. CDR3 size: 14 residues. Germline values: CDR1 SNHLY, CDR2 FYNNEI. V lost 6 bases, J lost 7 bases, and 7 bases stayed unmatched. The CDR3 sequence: CASRPLAGLNIQYF. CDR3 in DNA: TGTGCCAGCAGGCCGCTAGCGGGACTCAACATTCAGTACTTC.

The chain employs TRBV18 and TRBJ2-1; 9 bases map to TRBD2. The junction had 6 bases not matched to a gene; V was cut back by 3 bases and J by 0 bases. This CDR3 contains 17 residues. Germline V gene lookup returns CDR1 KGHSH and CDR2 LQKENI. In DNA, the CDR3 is TGTGCCAGCTCACCGGCGGGAGGGGATCCCTCCTACAATGAGCAGTTCTTC. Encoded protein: CASSPAGGDPSYNEQFF.

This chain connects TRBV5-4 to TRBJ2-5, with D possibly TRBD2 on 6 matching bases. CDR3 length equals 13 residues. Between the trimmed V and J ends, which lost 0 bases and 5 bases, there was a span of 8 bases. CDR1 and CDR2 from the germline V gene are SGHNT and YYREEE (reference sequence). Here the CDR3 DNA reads TGTGCCAGCAGCTTGGCCAGCGGGGAGACCCAGTACTTC. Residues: CASSLASGETQYF. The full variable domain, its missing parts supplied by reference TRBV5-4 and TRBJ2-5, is ETGVTQSPTHLIKTRGQQVTLRCSSQSGHNTVSWYQQALGQGPQFIFQYYREEENGRGNFPPRFSGLQFPNYSSELNVNALELDDSALYLCASSLASGETQYFGPGTRLLVL.

The CDR3 DNA reads TGCGCCAGCAGCTTGTGGGTAGGGGACCAAGAGACCCAGTACTTC. Translating gives CASSLWVGDQETQYF. The chain couples TRBV5-1 to TRBJ2-5, with D perhaps TRBD1 (5 bases). The CDR3 covers 15 residues. V lost 1 base and J 0 bases, leaving 10 bases between the germline ends. Germline-derived CDR1 and CDR2 are SGHRS and YFSETQ.

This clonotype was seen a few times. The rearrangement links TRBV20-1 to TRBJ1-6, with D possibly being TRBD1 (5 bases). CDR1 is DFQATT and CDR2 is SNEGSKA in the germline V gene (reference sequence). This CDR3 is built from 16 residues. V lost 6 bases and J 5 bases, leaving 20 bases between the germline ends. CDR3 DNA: TGCAGTGCACTCCCAGAGCGAGGGGCACATAATTCACCCCTCCACTTT. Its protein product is CSALPERGAHNSPLHF.

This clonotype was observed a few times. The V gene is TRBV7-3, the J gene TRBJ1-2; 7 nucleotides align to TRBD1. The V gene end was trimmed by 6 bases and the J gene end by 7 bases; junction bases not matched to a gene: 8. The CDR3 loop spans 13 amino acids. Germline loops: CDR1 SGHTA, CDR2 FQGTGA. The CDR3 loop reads CASSWDSGTGYTF. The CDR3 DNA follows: TGTGCCAGCAGTTGGGACAGTGGGACTGGCTACACCTTC.

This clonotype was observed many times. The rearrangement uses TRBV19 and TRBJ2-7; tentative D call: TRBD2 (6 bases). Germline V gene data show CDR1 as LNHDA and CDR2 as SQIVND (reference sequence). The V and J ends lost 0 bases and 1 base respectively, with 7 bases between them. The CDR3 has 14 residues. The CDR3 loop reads CASSIEEGSYEQYF. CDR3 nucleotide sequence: TGTGCCAGTAGTATAGAGGAGGGATCCTACGAGCAGTACTTC.

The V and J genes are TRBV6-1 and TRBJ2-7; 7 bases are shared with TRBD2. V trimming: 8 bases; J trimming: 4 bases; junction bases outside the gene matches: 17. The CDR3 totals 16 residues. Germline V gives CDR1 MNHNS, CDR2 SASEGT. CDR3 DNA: TGTGCCAGCCAGAACGACCCGGCGGGGGAGTGGTACGAGCAGTACTTC. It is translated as CASQNDPAGEWYEQYF.

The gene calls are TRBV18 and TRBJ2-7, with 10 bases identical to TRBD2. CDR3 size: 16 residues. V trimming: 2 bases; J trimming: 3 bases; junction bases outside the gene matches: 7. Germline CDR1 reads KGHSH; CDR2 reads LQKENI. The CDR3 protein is CASSPGPSGSFYEQYF. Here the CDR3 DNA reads TGTGCCAGCTCACCAGGGCCTAGCGGGAGTTTCTACGAGCAGTACTTC.

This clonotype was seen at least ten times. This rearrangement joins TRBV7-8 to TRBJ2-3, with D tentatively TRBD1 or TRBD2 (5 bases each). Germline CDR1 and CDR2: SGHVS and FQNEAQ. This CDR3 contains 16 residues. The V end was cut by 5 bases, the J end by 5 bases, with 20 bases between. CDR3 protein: CASSNLPGPLKDTQYF. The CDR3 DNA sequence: TGTGCCAGCAGCAACCTCCCGGGACCGCTTAAAGATACGCAGTATTTT.

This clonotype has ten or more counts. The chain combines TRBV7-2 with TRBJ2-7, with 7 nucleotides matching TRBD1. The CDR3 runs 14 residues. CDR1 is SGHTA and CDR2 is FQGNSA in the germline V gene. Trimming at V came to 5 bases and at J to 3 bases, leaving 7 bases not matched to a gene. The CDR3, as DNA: TGTGCCAGCAGCCTGTCCCGGGACAGCTACGAGCAGTACTTC. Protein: CASSLSRDSYEQYF.

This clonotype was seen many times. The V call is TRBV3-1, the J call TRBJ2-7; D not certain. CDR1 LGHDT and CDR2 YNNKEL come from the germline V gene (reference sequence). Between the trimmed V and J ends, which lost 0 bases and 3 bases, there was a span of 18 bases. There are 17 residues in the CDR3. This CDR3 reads CASSQDRIRILIYEQYF. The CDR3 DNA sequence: TGTGCCAGCAGCCAAGATCGGATTAGGATACTAATCTACGAGCAGTACTTC.

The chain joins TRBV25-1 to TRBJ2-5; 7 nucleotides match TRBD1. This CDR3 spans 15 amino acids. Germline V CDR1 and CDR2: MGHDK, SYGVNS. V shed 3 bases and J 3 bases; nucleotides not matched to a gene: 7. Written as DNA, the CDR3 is TGTGCCAGCAGTGATCCCGTGACAGGGAAAGAGACCCAGTACTTC. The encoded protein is CASSDPVTGKETQYF.

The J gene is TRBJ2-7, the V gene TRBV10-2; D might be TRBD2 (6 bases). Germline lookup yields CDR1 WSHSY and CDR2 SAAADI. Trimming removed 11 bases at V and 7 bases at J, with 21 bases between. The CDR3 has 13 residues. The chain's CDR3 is CASSAFRAGEQYF. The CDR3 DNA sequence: TGCGCCTCCTCCGCGTTTAGGGCGGGGGAGCAGTACTTC.

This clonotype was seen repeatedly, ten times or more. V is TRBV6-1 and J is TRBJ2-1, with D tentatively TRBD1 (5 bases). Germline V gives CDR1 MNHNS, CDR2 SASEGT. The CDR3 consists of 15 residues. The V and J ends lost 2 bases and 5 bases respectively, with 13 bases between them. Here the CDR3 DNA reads TGTGCCAGCAGTGAACAGGGTGGGTCTAACAATGAGCAGTTCTTC. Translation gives CASSEQGGSNNEQFF.

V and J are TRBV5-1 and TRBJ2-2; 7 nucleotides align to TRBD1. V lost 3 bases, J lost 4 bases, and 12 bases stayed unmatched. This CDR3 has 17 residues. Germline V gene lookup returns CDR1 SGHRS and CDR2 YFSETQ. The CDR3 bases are TGCGCCAGCAGCTCGTTGACAGGGAGCTACCTCACCGGGGAGCTGTTTTTT. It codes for CASSSLTGSYLTGELFF.

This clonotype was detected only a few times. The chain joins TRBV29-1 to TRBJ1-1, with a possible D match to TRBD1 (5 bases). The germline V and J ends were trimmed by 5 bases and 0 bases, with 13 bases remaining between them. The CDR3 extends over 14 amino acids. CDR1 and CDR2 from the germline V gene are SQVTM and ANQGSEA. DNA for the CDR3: TGCAGCGTTTCTACGCGGGGGATGAACACTGAAGCTTTCTTT. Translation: CSVSTRGMNTEAFF. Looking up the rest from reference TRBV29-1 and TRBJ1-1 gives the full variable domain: SAVISQKPSRDICQRGTSLTIQCQVDSQVTMMFWYRQQPGQSLTLIATANQGSEATYESGFVIDKFPISRPNLTFSTLTVSNMSPEDSSIYLCSVSTRGMNTEAFFGQGTRLTVV.

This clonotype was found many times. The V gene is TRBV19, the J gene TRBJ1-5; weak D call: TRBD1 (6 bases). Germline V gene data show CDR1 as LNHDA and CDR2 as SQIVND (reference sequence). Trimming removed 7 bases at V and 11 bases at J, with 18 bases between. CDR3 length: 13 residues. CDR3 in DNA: TGTGCCAGTAAATCCGGGGGAAGGGGGTCCCAGCATTTT. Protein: CASKSGGRGSQHF.

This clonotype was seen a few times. DNA for the CDR3: TGCAGTGCTTGGGACAGGGGGGTGCTAGCGGGAGGGCTTGAGACCCAGTACTTC. This codes for CSAWDRGVLAGGLETQYF. The chain has TRBV20-1 and TRBJ2-5; a possible D gene is TRBD2 (12 bases). The CDR3 has 18 residues. The V end was cut by 5 bases, the J end by 5 bases, with 30 bases between. Germline lookup yields CDR1 DFQATT and CDR2 SNEGSKA (reference sequence).

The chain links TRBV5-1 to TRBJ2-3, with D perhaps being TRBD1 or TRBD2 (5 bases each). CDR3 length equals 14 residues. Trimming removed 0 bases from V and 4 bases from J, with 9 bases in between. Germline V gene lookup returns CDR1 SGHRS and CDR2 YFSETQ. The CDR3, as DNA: TGCGCCAGCAGCTTGGGATTGGGGGCAGATACGCAGTATTTT. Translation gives CASSLGLGADTQYF.